One and the same sample provided the 14 T cell receptor beta chains below, sequenced in a study of identical twins. TCRdb reanalysed the 5' RACE reads using MiXCR and keeps one entry per CDR3 protein. The repertoire includes roughly 1,500,000 distinct CDR3 sequences, about 30% of them detected once, and roughly 0.3% sits in the top ten. The sample comprised cord blood. The source is a newborn girl in good health.

The table lists this clonotype with a few counts. This chain joins TRBV4-2 and TRBJ2-3; 12 nucleotides match TRBD2. This CDR3 spans 18 amino acids. The germline gives CDR1 LGHNA, CDR2 YNFKEQ. V lost 0 bases to trimming and J lost 5 bases; unmatched junction nucleotides: 9. The CDR3 is CASSQEGLAGGPGDTQYF. The CDR3 DNA sequence: TGTGCCAGCAGCCAAGAAGGGCTAGCGGGAGGGCCGGGAGATACGCAGTATTTT.

The chain couples TRBV6-6 to TRBJ2-7, with D hard to call. In germline, CDR1 is MNHNY, CDR2 SVGAGI (reference sequence). V gave up 8 bases and J gave up 2 bases, with 16 bases separating them. CDR3 length: 14 residues. DNA for the CDR3: TGTGCCAGCTTGCCGAGAATGGGTACCTACGAGCAGTACTTC. Residues: CASLPRMGTYEQYF.

In DNA, the CDR3 is TGTGCCAGCAGTTACCGGGACAGGGGGGAGGCCCAGTACTTC. This gives the protein CASSYRDRGEAQYF. The chain has TRBV6-2 or TRBV6-3 and TRBJ2-5; 11 bases are a match to TRBD1. In germline, CDR1 is MNHEY, CDR2 SVGEGT. With 2 bases clipped from V and 9 bases from J, the junction kept 5 bases outside the gene matches. This CDR3 has 14 amino acids.

This clonotype came up many times. The chain recombines TRBV20-1 with TRBJ2-7; 8 nucleotides agree with TRBD2. Looked up from germline, CDR1 is DFQATT and CDR2 is SNEGSKA (reference sequence). Trimming took 0 bases from V and 0 from J; bases not matched to a gene: 7. The CDR3 sequence is 16 residues long. The CDR3 DNA sequence: TGCAGTGCTAGAGACCTCGCGGGGGGCCTCTCCTACGAGCAGTACTTC. Amino acid sequence: CSARDLAGGLSYEQYF.

This clonotype appeared once. Relative to the germline gene, one junction end is altered; a read error may explain this. The chain carries TRBV7-7 and TRBJ2-1, with 7 bases lining up with TRBD2. From germline, CDR1 is SSHAT and CDR2 FNYEAQ (reference sequence). CDR3 length equals 15 residues. The CDR3 DNA reads TGTGCTAGCAGGGAGGGGTACCCCTCCTACAATGAGCAGTTCTTC. It yields the protein CASREGYPSYNEQFF. The full variable domain, in which reference TRBV7-7 and TRBJ2-1 provide the parts outside the CDR3, is GAGVSQSPRYKVTKRGQDVTLRCDPISSHATLYWYQQALGQGPEFLTYFNYEAQPDKSGLPSDRFSAERPEGSISTLTIQRTEQRDSAMYRCASREGYPSYNEQFFGPGTRLTVL.

This clonotype occurred once. Here the CDR3 reads CASSLNVRQTGNEQYF. The CDR3 coding sequence is TGTGCCAGCAGCTTAAATGTGAGACAGACTGGGAATGAGCAGTACTTC. The V and J genes are TRBV7-2 and TRBJ2-5, with D perhaps TRBD1 (5 bases). The CDR3 has 16 amino acids. V dropped 2 bases and J dropped 11 bases, with 24 bases sitting between them. Germline V gene lookup returns CDR1 SGHTA and CDR2 FQGNSA.

This clonotype was detected a few times. V and J are TRBV6-5 and TRBJ2-5; TRBD2 is a possible D gene (5 bases). The ends were cut back, 6 bases at V and 11 bases at J, with 28 bases in the middle. Germline loops: CDR1 MNHEY, CDR2 SVGAGI. This CDR3 is built from 16 residues. CDR3 coding DNA: TGTGCCAGCAGCACCTACGGCCAGCGGCCTTACAATGAGCAGTACTTC. Encoded protein: CASSTYGQRPYNEQYF.

This clonotype was detected only once. The CDR3 nucleotides are TGTGCCAGCAGTTTCCAGGGAGTCTACAATGAGCAGTTCTTC. Its protein product is CASSFQGVYNEQFF. The chain uses TRBV27 and TRBJ2-1; D could derive from TRBD1 or TRBD2 (5 bases each). The CDR3 extends over 14 amino acids. Trimming removed 3 bases at V and 3 bases at J, with 9 bases between. Germline V gene data show CDR1 as MNHEY and CDR2 as SMNVEV (reference sequence).

A few counts support this clonotype. The CDR3 region has the DNA TGTGCCAGCAGGTCAGCTCTTGTAGCGGGGAACACCGGGGAGCTGTTTTTT. Its translation is CASRSALVAGNTGELFF. The J gene is TRBJ2-2, the V gene TRBV7-9, with 7 bases matching TRBD2. The CDR3 contains 17 residues. CDR1 SEHNR and CDR2 FQNEAQ come from the germline V gene (reference sequence). V lost 6 bases and J lost 1; bases outside the gene matches: 11.

The CDR3 sequence is CSVEGDPREQYF. The CDR3 nucleotides read TGCAGCGTTGAGGGGGACCCTCGGGAGCAGTACTTC. This chain connects TRBV29-1 to TRBJ2-7; D possibly matches TRBD1 or TRBD2 (5 bases each). V lost 3 bases to trimming and J lost 7 bases, with 13 bases between them. CDR3 size: 12 residues. The V gene's germline CDR1 is SQVTM and CDR2 ANQGSEA.

This clonotype was observed a few times. The chain uses TRBV4-1 and TRBJ2-1; 8 positions agree with TRBD2. Per the germline V gene, CDR1 is MGHRA and CDR2 is YSYEKL. This CDR3 comprises 14 residues. J lost 7 bases, V lost 5 bases, and 7 bases had no gene match. As DNA, the CDR3 is TGCGCCAGCAGCGAACTAGCGGCCCTGAATGAGCAGTTCTTC. Its protein product is CASSELAALNEQFF.

The J gene is TRBJ2-7, the V gene TRBV19, with TRBD1 matching over 7 bases. The CDR3 is 16 residues long. Trimming removed 5 bases from V and 3 bases from J; junction bases left unmatched: 13. From germline, CDR1 is LNHDA and CDR2 SQIVND (reference sequence). In DNA, the CDR3 is TGTGCCAGTAGTCAGGCCCGGACAGGTATTTACTACGAGCAGTACTTC. Encoded protein: CASSQARTGIYYEQYF.

The chain recombines TRBV5-1 with TRBJ2-5, with unresolved D. Trimming took 0 bases from V and 3 from J, leaving 12 bases between them. Germline V gene lookup returns CDR1 SGHRS and CDR2 YFSETQ. This CDR3 region has 15 residues. The CDR3 region is CASSLAKRAKETQYF. The CDR3, as DNA: TGCGCCAGCAGCTTGGCGAAGAGAGCAAAAGAGACCCAGTACTTC.

Written as DNA, the CDR3 is TGCAGTAGGGGGGTGTACCAAGAGACCCAGTACTTC. Its protein product is CSRGVYQETQYF. The gene calls are TRBV20-1 and TRBJ2-5; D is tentatively TRBD1 or TRBD2 (6 bases each). The CDR3 consists of 12 residues. Trimming took 8 bases from V and 0 from J, leaving 10 bases between them. Per germline, CDR1 DFQATT and CDR2 SNEGSKA (reference sequence).